This TCR beta chain was found in a study of blood T cell repertoires in COVID-19. At the level of the study: Researchers got acute and convalescent COVID-19 samples from the United States, Italy and Spain. From T cells, B-cell-depleted T cells, or PBMCs came the material, which was cDNA or gDNA.

In the original workflow: From reference gene primer amplification, estimates of nucleated cell counts were derived. Here immunoSEQ multiplex PCR was the method, and the copy in TCRdb shows in-frame clones only, minus some. Clonal size and the V and J genes are those of that table, whereas D and trimming came from the DNA. The sample contains fewer than 250,000 clones, 75% to 85% of which appear only once. The germline gives CDR1 MDHEN, CDR2 SYDVKM. The CDR3 consists of 16 residues. Trimming at V came to 4 bases and at J to 3 bases, leaving 6 bases not matched to a gene. The sample was peripheral blood. The chain recombines TRBV28 with TRBJ1-6, with 7 bases fitting TRBD1. The sequence was obtained from a man in his 60s with acute or convalescent COVID-19. CDR3 in DNA: TGTGCCAGCAGTTCCCAAAGACAGGGCTATAATTCACCCCTCCACTTT. Amino acid sequence: CASSSQRQGYNSPLHF. Based on the CDR3 plus reference TRBV28 and TRBJ1-6, the full variable domain is DVKVTQSSRYLVKRTGEKVFLECVQDMDHENMFWYRQDPGLGLRLIYFSYDVKMKEKGDIPEGYSVSREKKERFSLILESASTNQTSMYLCASSSQRQGYNSPLHFGNGTRLTVT.